A selection of T cell receptor beta chains follows, all from one sample in a study of spatial heterogeneity in lung cancer. Each CDR3 protein gets one entry after TCRdb re-called the 5' RACE reads with MiXCR. The sample contains 25,000 or so distinct CDR3 sequences, roughly 3% of which appear only once. The material was PBMCs, obtained at surgery. These receptors all come from a female donor with early-stage non-small cell lung cancer. CDR3s include the opening cysteine and the closing phenylalanine or tryptophan. A D gene is named only where the DNA matches it firmly. Clone size is stated in some rows and not others, as once, few, many or a class when expanded.

V gene: TRBV12-3/TRBV12-4
J gene: TRBJ2-2
CDR3 length: 16
D gene: .
clone size: many
CDR3 DNA: TGTGCCAGCAGTGCCCGACTAGTTCACAACACCGGGGAGCTGTTTTTT
CDR3 protein: CASSARLVHNTGELFF

V gene: TRBV7-6
J gene: TRBJ2-5
CDR3 length: 13
D gene: .
clone size: many
CDR3 DNA: TGTGCCAGCAGCGCGGAGGGGGAAGAGACCCAGTACTTC
CDR3 protein: CASSAEGEETQYF

V gene: TRBV20-1
J gene: TRBJ1-5
CDR3 length: 14
D gene: .
clone size: many
CDR3 DNA: TGCAGTGCTAGTGCAGGGCATAGCAATCAGCCCCAGCATTTT
CDR3 protein: CSASAGHSNQPQHF

V gene: TRBV3-1
J gene: TRBJ2-7
CDR3 length: 16
D gene: TRBD2
clone size: few
CDR3 DNA: TGTGCCAGCAGCCAAGATAGCGGGAGGAGGGGCTACGAGCAGTACTTC
CDR3 protein: CASSQDSGRRGYEQYF

V gene: TRBV6-1
J gene: TRBJ2-1
CDR3 length: 14
D gene: .
clone size: many
CDR3 DNA: TGTGCCAGCAGTGGGGCCACCTTCGGGCATGAGCAGTTCTTC
CDR3 protein: CASSGATFGHEQFF

V gene: TRBV9
J gene: TRBJ1-5
CDR3 length: 15
D gene: .
clone size: .
CDR3 DNA: TGTGCCAGCAGCGTAGGGTCAGCTCCCAATCAGCCCCAGCATTTT
CDR3 protein: CASSVGSAPNQPQHF

V gene: TRBV5-1
J gene: TRBJ2-2
CDR3 length: 15
D gene: .
clone size: many
CDR3 DNA: TGCGCCAGCAGGTTAGGAGCCCAAAACACCGGGGAGCTGTTTTTT
CDR3 protein: CASRLGAQNTGELFF

V gene: TRBV28
J gene: TRBJ1-6
CDR3 length: 15
D gene: .
clone size: many
CDR3 DNA: TGTGCCAGCAGTTTTTCAGGGGCGCCAAATTCACCCCTCCACTTT
CDR3 protein: CASSFSGAPNSPLHF

V gene: TRBV5-1
J gene: TRBJ1-2
CDR3 length: 18
D gene: .
clone size: few
CDR3 DNA: TGCGCCAGCAGCTTGGCTCCCCCACAGGATCTAGGAACCTATGGCTACACCTTC
CDR3 protein: CASSLAPPQDLGTYGYTF

V gene: TRBV6-2/TRBV6-3
J gene: TRBJ2-5
CDR3 length: 15
D gene: .
clone size: many
CDR3 DNA: TGTGCCAGCAGACAACCGGGACCCACAACGGAGACCCAGTACTTC
CDR3 protein: CASRQPGPTTETQYF

V gene: TRBV15
J gene: TRBJ1-5
CDR3 length: 17
D gene: .
clone size: many
CDR3 DNA: TGTGCCACCAGCAGACAAACCTATCGTGGAGAAGATCAGCCCCAGCATTTT
CDR3 protein: CATSRQTYRGEDQPQHF

V gene: TRBV7-2
J gene: TRBJ1-5
CDR3 length: 14
D gene: .
clone size: many
CDR3 DNA: TGTGCCAGCAGCCCCTACGGGGTCAATCAGCCCCAGCATTTT
CDR3 protein: CASSPYGVNQPQHF

V gene: TRBV9
J gene: TRBJ1-6
CDR3 length: 17
D gene: .
clone size: many
CDR3 DNA: TGTGCCAGCAGCCCTCAAGATATGACGCCCCGGGGTTCACCCCTCCACTTT
CDR3 protein: CASSPQDMTPRGSPLHF

V gene: TRBV6-2/TRBV6-3
J gene: TRBJ2-7
CDR3 length: 14
D gene: .
clone size: few
CDR3 DNA: TGTGCCAGCAGTTATCGTGGGAGCTCCTACGAGCAGTACTTC
CDR3 protein: CASSYRGSSYEQYF

V gene: TRBV20-1
J gene: TRBJ2-7
CDR3 length: 12
D gene: .
clone size: many
CDR3 DNA: TGCAGTGCGAGCGCCAGTACCTACGAGCAGTACTTC
CDR3 protein: CSASASTYEQYF

V gene: TRBV27
J gene: TRBJ1-5
CDR3 length: 17
D gene: TRBD1
clone size: many
CDR3 DNA: TGTGCCAGCAGTTTAGTTTCGTCGGGCAGGGGGCATCAGCCCCAGCATTTT
CDR3 protein: CASSLVSSGRGHQPQHF

V gene: TRBV12-3/TRBV12-4
J gene: TRBJ2-2
CDR3 length: 13
D gene: .
clone size: many
CDR3 DNA: TGTGCCAGCAGTTTGAGGTGGGCCGGGGAGCTGTTTTTT
CDR3 protein: CASSLRWAGELFF

V gene: TRBV27
J gene: TRBJ2-7
CDR3 length: 13
D gene: TRBD2
clone size: many
CDR3 DNA: TGTGCCAGCAGTTTATGGCGGGAGGGCGAGCAGTACTTC
CDR3 protein: CASSLWREGEQYF

V gene: TRBV28
J gene: TRBJ2-3
CDR3 length: 19
D gene: .
clone size: many
CDR3 DNA: TGTGCCATCGCAGCCCTTAGCTTACCCTACCCCAGTAGCACAGATACGCAGTATTTT
CDR3 protein: CAIAALSLPYPSSTDTQYF

V gene: TRBV25-1
J gene: TRBJ2-7
CDR3 length: 14
D gene: .
clone size: many
CDR3 DNA: TGTGCCAGCAGTGAATTCACAGGGACCCACGAGCAGTACTTC
CDR3 protein: CASSEFTGTHEQYF

V gene: TRBV5-8
J gene: TRBJ1-5
CDR3 length: 15
D gene: .
clone size: .
CDR3 DNA: TGTGCCAGCAGCTTGGGGGGGCAGAGGAATCAGCCCCAGCATTTT
CDR3 protein: CASSLGGQRNQPQHF

V gene: TRBV9
J gene: TRBJ1-1
CDR3 length: 16
D gene: .
clone size: many
CDR3 DNA: TGTGCCAGCAGCCCTCACGTCGGGTTCACAAACACTGAAGCTTTCTTT
CDR3 protein: CASSPHVGFTNTEAFF

V gene: TRBV10-3
J gene: TRBJ2-3
CDR3 length: 14
D gene: TRBD2
clone size: many
CDR3 DNA: TGTGCCATCAGTGTGGTAGCGGGAGGAGATACGCAGTATTTT
CDR3 protein: CAISVVAGGDTQYF

V gene: TRBV6-2/TRBV6-3
J gene: TRBJ2-7
CDR3 length: 15
D gene: .
clone size: many
CDR3 DNA: TGTGCCAGCAGTTACGGGTGGGCGCAACGATACGAGCAGTACTTC
CDR3 protein: CASSYGWAQRYEQYF

V gene: TRBV7-8
J gene: TRBJ2-1
CDR3 length: 15
D gene: TRBD2
clone size: many
CDR3 DNA: TGTGCCAGCAGCTTAGGTGGGACTAGGAACAATGAGCAGTTCTTC
CDR3 protein: CASSLGGTRNNEQFF

V gene: TRBV20-1
J gene: TRBJ2-3
CDR3 length: 14
D gene: TRBD2
clone size: many
CDR3 DNA: TGCAGTGCCCAGACTAGCGGGATAATAGATACGCAGTATTTT
CDR3 protein: CSAQTSGIIDTQYF

V gene: TRBV19
J gene: TRBJ1-1
CDR3 length: 13
D gene: .
clone size: many
CDR3 DNA: TGTGCCAGTAGTGGGGGGGGCCTGACTGAAGCTTTCTTT
CDR3 protein: CASSGGGLTEAFF

V gene: TRBV4-1
J gene: TRBJ2-7
CDR3 length: 14
D gene: TRBD1
clone size: many
CDR3 DNA: TGCGCCAGCAGCCAAGGGACAGGGGTTTACGAGCAGTACTTC
CDR3 protein: CASSQGTGVYEQYF

V gene: TRBV6-1
J gene: TRBJ2-3
CDR3 length: 13
D gene: .
clone size: many
CDR3 DNA: TGTGCCAGCAGTGATAATCCCACAGATACGCAGTATTTT
CDR3 protein: CASSDNPTDTQYF

V gene: TRBV7-9
J gene: TRBJ1-6
CDR3 length: 16
D gene: TRBD1
clone size: many
CDR3 DNA: TGTGCCAGCAGCCCCGGAGGGGGCCCCTATAATTCACCCCTCCACTTT
CDR3 protein: CASSPGGGPYNSPLHF

V gene: TRBV7-9
J gene: TRBJ1-4
CDR3 length: 18
D gene: TRBD1
clone size: many
CDR3 DNA: TGTGCCAGCAGCTTGGGAGGACAGGGCGGCGCTGGTAATGAAAAACTGTTTTTT
CDR3 protein: CASSLGGQGGAGNEKLFF

V gene: TRBV11-2
J gene: TRBJ2-6
CDR3 length: 15
D gene: .
clone size: many
CDR3 DNA: TGTGCCAGCAGCTTAGGAGCCAGCTGGGCCAACGTCCTGACTTTC
CDR3 protein: CASSLGASWANVLTF

V gene: TRBV5-1
J gene: TRBJ2-3
CDR3 length: 14
D gene: .
clone size: few
CDR3 DNA: TGCGCCAGCAGCTTGGGACAGTCCACAGATACGCAGTATTTT
CDR3 protein: CASSLGQSTDTQYF

V gene: TRBV10-3
J gene: TRBJ2-7
CDR3 length: 11
D gene: .
clone size: many
CDR3 DNA: TGTGCCATCAGGGACAACTACGAGCAGTACTTC
CDR3 protein: CAIRDNYEQYF

V gene: TRBV7-3
J gene: TRBJ2-7
CDR3 length: 13
D gene: .
clone size: many
CDR3 DNA: TGTGCCAGCAGCTTAGGGATCTCCTACGAGCAGTACTTC
CDR3 protein: CASSLGISYEQYF

V gene: TRBV5-1
J gene: TRBJ2-1
CDR3 length: 14
D gene: .
clone size: medium-sized
CDR3 DNA: TGCGCCAGCAGCCCGGACAGCATATACAATGAGCAGTTCTTC
CDR3 protein: CASSPDSIYNEQFF

V gene: TRBV2
J gene: TRBJ2-5
CDR3 length: 13
D gene: .
clone size: many
CDR3 DNA: TGTGCCAGCAGTGAGGGGCTGGGGGAGACCCAGTACTTC
CDR3 protein: CASSEGLGETQYF

V gene: TRBV3-1
J gene: TRBJ2-7
CDR3 length: 14
D gene: TRBD1
clone size: many
CDR3 DNA: TGTGCCAGCAGCCAAACCCTGACAGGGTCCGAGCAGTACTTC
CDR3 protein: CASSQTLTGSEQYF

V gene: TRBV28
J gene: TRBJ1-2
CDR3 length: 13
D gene: TRBD1
clone size: many
CDR3 DNA: TGTGCCAGCAGTTTGGGACAGGGATATGGCTACACCTTC
CDR3 protein: CASSLGQGYGYTF

V gene: TRBV6-1
J gene: TRBJ2-3
CDR3 length: 15
D gene: TRBD2
clone size: .
CDR3 DNA: TGTGCCAGCATTGGACTAGCGCGTCGCACAGATACGCAGTATTTT
CDR3 protein: CASIGLARRTDTQYF

V gene: TRBV23-1
J gene: TRBJ2-1
CDR3 length: 18
D gene: TRBD2
clone size: many
CDR3 DNA: TGCGCCAGCAGTCTTCCGACTAGCGGGAGGGACTCCTACAATGAGCAGTTCTTC
CDR3 protein: CASSLPTSGRDSYNEQFF

V gene: TRBV5-6
J gene: TRBJ2-1
CDR3 length: 11
D gene: .
clone size: few
CDR3 DNA: TGTGCCAGCTCCCCGGGGACGGAGCAGTTCTTC
CDR3 protein: CASSPGTEQFF

V gene: TRBV7-9
J gene: TRBJ2-2
CDR3 length: 15
D gene: .
clone size: many
CDR3 DNA: TGTGCCAGCAGCCTGGGTCTTTTCAACACCGGGGAGCTGTTTTTT
CDR3 protein: CASSLGLFNTGELFF

V gene: TRBV28
J gene: TRBJ1-1
CDR3 length: 12
D gene: .
clone size: .
CDR3 DNA: TGTGCCAGCAGTTTACGGGTTACTGAAGCTTTCTTT
CDR3 protein: CASSLRVTEAFF

V gene: TRBV7-9
J gene: TRBJ1-1
CDR3 length: 15
D gene: .
clone size: many
CDR3 DNA: TGTGCCAGCAGCATCGACAGCCTTTGGAACACTGAAGCTTTCTTT
CDR3 protein: CASSIDSLWNTEAFF

V gene: TRBV7-3
J gene: TRBJ2-1
CDR3 length: 14
D gene: .
clone size: .
CDR3 DNA: TGTGCCAGCAGCTTATCCGGGCCTGGTAATGAGCAGTTCTTC
CDR3 protein: CASSLSGPGNEQFF

V gene: TRBV3-1
J gene: TRBJ1-5
CDR3 length: 13
D gene: .
clone size: many
CDR3 DNA: TGTGCCAGCAGCGCGCAGGGGAATCAGCCCCAGCATTTT
CDR3 protein: CASSAQGNQPQHF

V gene: TRBV11-2
J gene: TRBJ2-7
CDR3 length: 14
D gene: .
clone size: few
CDR3 DNA: TGTGCCAGCAGCTTAGCGCAGGGGCCCTACGAGCAGTACTTC
CDR3 protein: CASSLAQGPYEQYF

V gene: TRBV5-1
J gene: TRBJ2-2
CDR3 length: 15
D gene: .
clone size: many
CDR3 DNA: TGCGCCAGCAGCTTGACGGCTAGCGTCACCGGGGAGCTGTTTTTT
CDR3 protein: CASSLTASVTGELFF

V gene: TRBV2
J gene: TRBJ2-1
CDR3 length: 15
D gene: .
clone size: many
CDR3 DNA: TGTGCCAGCAGGGAAGAGGTAGGATCCTACAATGAGCAGTTCTTC
CDR3 protein: CASREEVGSYNEQFF

V gene: TRBV7-8
J gene: TRBJ2-7
CDR3 length: 11
D gene: .
clone size: many
CDR3 DNA: TGTGCCAGCAGCCCCGGAGGAGAGCAGTACTTC
CDR3 protein: CASSPGGEQYF

V gene: TRBV4-1
J gene: TRBJ2-1
CDR3 length: 11
D gene: .
clone size: .
CDR3 DNA: TGCGCCAGCAGCCAGGTGGATGAGCAGTTCTTC
CDR3 protein: CASSQVDEQFF

V gene: TRBV9
J gene: TRBJ2-4
CDR3 length: 16
D gene: .
clone size: many
CDR3 DNA: TGTGCCAGCAGCGTAGCAAGTTGGGAGACCAAAAACATTCAGTACTTC
CDR3 protein: CASSVASWETKNIQYF

V gene: TRBV20-1
J gene: TRBJ2-7
CDR3 length: 13
D gene: TRBD2
clone size: many
CDR3 DNA: TGCAGTGCTAGAGCGGGAGGTTCCTACGAGCAGTACTTC
CDR3 protein: CSARAGGSYEQYF

V gene: TRBV27
J gene: TRBJ2-7
CDR3 length: 12
D gene: .
clone size: many
CDR3 DNA: TGTGCCAGCAGTTTAACAGTGGGCGAGCAGTACTTC
CDR3 protein: CASSLTVGEQYF

V gene: TRBV28
J gene: TRBJ2-7
CDR3 length: 13
D gene: TRBD1
clone size: many
CDR3 DNA: TGTGCCAGCAGTTCCACAGGGGAAGTGAAGCAGTACTTC
CDR3 protein: CASSSTGEVKQYF

V gene: TRBV29-1
J gene: TRBJ2-5
CDR3 length: 13
D gene: .
clone size: many
CDR3 DNA: TGCAGCGTCGAGGTCCCGGGCCAAGAGACCCAGTACTTC
CDR3 protein: CSVEVPGQETQYF

V gene: TRBV7-9
J gene: TRBJ2-1
CDR3 length: 14
D gene: TRBD2
clone size: many
CDR3 DNA: TGTGCCAGCACCCTGACTAGCGGGAATAATGAGCAGTTCTTC
CDR3 protein: CASTLTSGNNEQFF

V gene: TRBV7-2
J gene: TRBJ2-2
CDR3 length: 15
D gene: TRBD2
clone size: many
CDR3 DNA: TGTGCCAGCAGCATTAGCGGGGTGAACACCGGGGAGCTGTTTTTT
CDR3 protein: CASSISGVNTGELFF

V gene: TRBV27
J gene: TRBJ2-3
CDR3 length: 13
D gene: .
clone size: many
CDR3 DNA: TGTGCCAGCAGTGAGCGGAGCGCAGATACGCAGTATTTT
CDR3 protein: CASSERSADTQYF